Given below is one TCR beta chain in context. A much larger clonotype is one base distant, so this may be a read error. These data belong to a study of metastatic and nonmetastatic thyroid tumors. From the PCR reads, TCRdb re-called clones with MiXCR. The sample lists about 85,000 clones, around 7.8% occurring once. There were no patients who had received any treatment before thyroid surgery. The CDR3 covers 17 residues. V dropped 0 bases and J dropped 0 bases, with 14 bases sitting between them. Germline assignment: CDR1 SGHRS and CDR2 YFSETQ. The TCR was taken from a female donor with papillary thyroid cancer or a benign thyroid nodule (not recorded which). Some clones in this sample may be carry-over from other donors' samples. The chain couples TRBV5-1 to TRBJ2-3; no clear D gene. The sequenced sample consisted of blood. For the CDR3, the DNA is TGCGCCAGCAGCTTGGGAGGTGTTGAAGCTAGCACAGATACGCAGTATTTT. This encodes CASSLGGVEASTDTQYF.